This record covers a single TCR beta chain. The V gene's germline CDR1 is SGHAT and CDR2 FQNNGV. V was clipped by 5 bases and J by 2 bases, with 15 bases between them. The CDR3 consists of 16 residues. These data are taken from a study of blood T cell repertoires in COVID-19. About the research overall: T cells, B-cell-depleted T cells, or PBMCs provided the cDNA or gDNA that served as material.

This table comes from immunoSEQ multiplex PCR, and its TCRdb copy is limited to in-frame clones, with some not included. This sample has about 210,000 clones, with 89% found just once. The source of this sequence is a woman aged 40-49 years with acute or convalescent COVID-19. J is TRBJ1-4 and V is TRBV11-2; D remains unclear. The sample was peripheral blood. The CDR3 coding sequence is TGTGCCAGCAGCCTCAGACTTGGTGGCACTAATGAAAAACTGTTTTTT. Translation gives CASSLRLGGTNEKLFF.